The entry below describes one T cell receptor (beta chain). This entry belongs to a study of CD8 T cells in Susac syndrome. CDR1 is MNHEY, CDR2 SMNVEV, per germline (reference sequence). The CDR3 length is 13 residues. The junction had 2 bases not matched to a gene; V was cut back by 4 bases and J by 3 bases. Random hexamers were used to reverse transcribe about 0.5 to 1 ug of RNA. Across 54 Vbeta and 13 Jbeta, TCR beta CDR3 was amplified with immunoSEQ multiplex PCR. TCRdb reprocessed the immunoSEQ multiplex PCR reads with MiXCR, giving one entry per CDR3 protein. Of some 120,000 distinct CDR3 sequences listed, over 90% are singletons.

The source material was CD4+ T cells from PBMCs. The V call is TRBV27, the J call TRBJ2-5; 7 bases line up with TRBD1. The sequence derives from a human donor in good health. As DNA, the CDR3 is TGTGCCAGCAGTTGGGACAGAGAAGAGACCCAGTACTTC. Translation gives CASSWDREETQYF.